The 28 T cell receptor beta chains presented below share a single source sample, sequenced in a study of vaccination effects on CD4 cells after COVID-19. Sequencing in the ViraFEST assay came after antigen-specific CD4+ T cells had been expanded with viral peptide pools, which were used to stimulate PBMC. Researchers isolated CD4+ T cells once 9 to 11 days of culture had elapsed. The study found no prior SARS-CoV-2 infection in the vaccine recipients, who tested negative for nucleocapsid antibodies. Their target antigens are unknown. Profiling relied on immunoSEQ multiplex PCR, and the TCRdb table lists in-frame clones only, not all of them. This sample has tens of thousands of clones, with 60% to 85% found just once. The sequencing here drew on CD4+ T cells from PBMCs cultured with SARS-CoV-2 spike peptides, taken before COVID-19 vaccination. Receptor source: a human donor who received a COVID-19 vaccine.

V and J are TRBV4-2 and TRBJ2-5, with 8 bases fitting TRBD2. CDR1 LGHNA and CDR2 YNFKEQ come from the germline V gene. The CDR3 is made up of 16 amino acids. J gave up 5 bases and V 0 bases, and 8 bases lay outside the gene matches. The CDR3 is CASSQDYRGGQETQYF. In nucleotides, the CDR3 is TGTGCCAGCAGCCAAGACTACCGGGGGGGCCAGGAGACCCAGTACTTC.

The CDR3 DNA follows: TGTGCCAGCAGCGGATGGACAGGGGGGCCCTATGGCTACACCTTC. Encoded protein: CASSGWTGGPYGYTF. The gene calls are TRBV7-3 and TRBJ1-2, with 10 bases fitting TRBD1. Unmatched junction bases numbered 7, after V lost 5 bases and J lost 4 bases. CDR1 and CDR2 from the germline V gene are SGHTA and FQGTGA. CDR3 length: 15 residues. The variable domain in full, with the rest retrieved from reference TRBV7-3 and TRBJ1-2, is GAGVSQTPSNKVTEKGKYVELRCDPISGHTALYWYRQSLGQGPEFLIYFQGTGAADDSGLPNDRFFAVRPEGSVSTLKIQRTERGDSAVYLCASSGWTGGPYGYTFGSGTRLTVV.

This chain joins TRBV2 and TRBJ2-7, with 9 bases identical to TRBD1. The CDR3 runs to 14 residues. Germline assignment: CDR1 SNHLY and CDR2 FYNNEI. V lost 8 bases to trimming and J lost 3 bases; unmatched junction nucleotides: 8. The CDR3 DNA is TGTGCCAGCTCTAAACCGGGACAGGGCTACGAGCAGTACGTC. It encodes CASSKPGQGYEQYV.

The chain carries TRBV3-1 (or the pseudogene TRBV3-2) and TRBJ1-6, with 7 bases identical to TRBD1. The CDR3 runs 17 residues. V gave up 1 base and J gave up 4 bases; unmatched junction bases: 7. The V gene's germline CDR1 is LGHDT and CDR2 YNNKEL (reference sequence). CDR3 residues: CASSQGDSWTYNSPLHF. The CDR3 bases are TGTGCCAGCAGCCAAGGGGACAGTTGGACGTATAATTCACCCCTCCACTTT.

This clone appeared a few times. DNA of the CDR3: TGCGCCAGCAGCCAAATCGCAGGGGCCGGAGATCAGCCCCAGCATTTT. Translated, it gives CASSQIAGAGDQPQHF. This chain joins TRBV4-1 and TRBJ1-5; tentative D call: TRBD1 (6 bases). Trimming took off 2 bases at V and 5 bases at J, with 16 bases between the two ends. In germline, CDR1 is MGHRA, CDR2 YSYEKL. CDR3 length equals 16 residues.

The rearrangement links TRBV19 to TRBJ2-2; TRBD1 aligns across 10 bases. CDR3 length equals 16 residues. Germline V lookup: CDR1 LNHDA, CDR2 SQIVND (reference sequence). Losses at the gene ends were 5 bases for V and 5 bases for J; bases not matched to a gene: 8. CDR3 bases: TGTGCCAGTAGTCGGGGGACAGGGGCTCAAACCGGGGAGCTGTTTTTT. Residues: CASSRGTGAQTGELFF.

The chain is built from TRBV28 and TRBJ2-4, with unresolved D. Per the germline V gene, CDR1 is MDHEN and CDR2 is SYDVKM. The length of the CDR3 is 15 residues. Trimming took off 7 bases at V and 0 bases at J, with 13 bases between the two ends. The CDR3 loop is CASTPDRTAKNIQYF. The CDR3 DNA reads as TGTGCCAGCACCCCGGACCGCACAGCCAAAAACATTCAGTACTTC.

The rearrangement uses TRBV19 and TRBJ1-3; the D is unclear. The V and J ends lost 3 bases and 4 bases respectively, with 13 bases between them. CDR3 size: 15 residues. Germline V gene sequence: CDR1 LNHDA, CDR2 SQIVND (reference sequence). The CDR3 nucleotides read TGTGCCAGTAGTATCGGTGGGGTATCCGGAAACACCATATATTTT. Amino acids: CASSIGGVSGNTIYF.

The gene calls are TRBV11-2 and TRBJ2-4; TRBD1 is a possible D gene (6 bases). The CDR3 sequence is 16 residues long. Trimming cost V 1 base and J 5 bases, with 15 bases left between them. Germline V CDR1 and CDR2: SGHAT, FQNNGV. CDR3 residues: CASSLAPGQIQNIQYF. CDR3 nucleotide sequence: TGTGCCAGCAGCTTAGCCCCCGGACAGATACAAAACATTCAGTACTTC. Using reference TRBV11-2 and TRBJ2-4 for the parts outside the CDR3, the full variable domain is EAGVAQSPRYKIIEKRQSVAFWCNPISGHATLYWYQQILGQGPKLLIQFQNNGVVDDSQLPKDRFSAERLKGVDSTLKIQPAKLEDSAVYLCASSLAPGQIQNIQYFGAGTRLSVL.

This rearrangement joins TRBV3-1 (or the pseudogene TRBV3-2) to TRBJ2-1, with 8 bases fitting TRBD2. Germline assignment: CDR1 LGHDT and CDR2 YNNKEL (reference sequence). The CDR3 runs to 15 residues. V lost 1 base and J lost 7; bases outside the gene matches: 6. CDR3 nucleotide sequence: TGTGCCAGCAGCCAAGGATGGGCGGGGGGAAATGAGCAGTTCTTC. It encodes CASSQGWAGGNEQFF.

The V gene is TRBV6-4, the J gene TRBJ1-1; the D gene is possibly TRBD1 (6 bases). Germline V gene data show CDR1 as MRHNA and CDR2 as SNTAGT. This CDR3 comprises 18 residues. Trimming pared 3 bases from V and 0 bases from J, leaving 20 bases between. Written as DNA, the CDR3 is TGTGCCAGCAGTGAAGTCGGCAGGGGCCTATACATGAACACTGAAGCTTTCTTT. Protein product: CASSEVGRGLYMNTEAFF.

The chain combines TRBV5-1 with TRBJ2-2; 11 nucleotides line up with TRBD2. The CDR3 extends over 19 amino acids. In germline, CDR1 is SGHRS, CDR2 YFSETQ. The J segment lost 3 bases and the V segment lost 0 bases, leaving 10 bases of the junction unmatched. This chain's CDR3 is CASSLALLAGGWDTGELFF. DNA for the CDR3: TGCGCCAGCAGCTTGGCCCTCCTAGCGGGGGGTTGGGACACCGGGGAGCTGTTTTTT.

This chain joins TRBV19 and TRBJ2-7; D not certain. Germline CDR1 reads LNHDA; CDR2 reads SQIVND (reference sequence). The CDR3 loop spans 13 amino acids. V lost 0 bases, J lost 7 bases, and 10 bases lay in between. CDR3 sequence (DNA): TGTGCCAGTAGTATAGATCCGTATGGGGAGCAGTACGTC. Residues: CASSIDPYGEQYV.

The V call is TRBV2, the J call TRBJ1-4; TRBD1 might be the D (5 bases). Germline V gene sequence: CDR1 SNHLY, CDR2 FYNNEI. The CDR3 consists of 14 residues. V gave up 8 bases and J gave up 4 bases, with 14 bases separating them. The CDR3 region is CASHGGGFNEKLFF. CDR3 nucleotide sequence: TGTGCCAGCCATGGGGGGGGTTTTAATGAAAAACTGTTTTTT.

This chain joins TRBV6-5 and TRBJ1-2; 7 positions match TRBD1. Germline CDR1 is MNHEY and CDR2 is SVGAGI. CDR3 length equals 15 residues. V lost 5 bases and J lost 4; bases outside the gene matches: 10. The CDR3 here is CASSPATGFSYGYTF. CDR3 nucleotides: TGTGCCAGCAGTCCCGCGACAGGGTTCAGCTATGGCTACACCTTC.

The chain recombines TRBV2 with TRBJ2-7; 10 bases fit TRBD1. V lost 8 bases to trimming and J lost 5 bases; unmatched junction nucleotides: 3. Germline V lookup: CDR1 SNHLY, CDR2 FYNNEI. CDR3 length: 12 amino acids. The CDR3 sequence is CASQGQGDEQYV. CDR3 coding DNA: TGTGCCAGCCAAGGACAGGGGGACGAGCAGTACGTC.

The rearrangement joins TRBV5-6 to TRBJ1-4; D unresolved. The CDR3 loop spans 15 amino acids. Germline loops: CDR1 SGHDT, CDR2 YYEEEE. V lost 0 bases and J lost 7, with 13 bases in between. DNA for the CDR3: TGTGCCAGCAGCTTGGACAAGGGTGTGGGTGAAAAACTGTTTTTT. Translation: CASSLDKGVGEKLFF.

The chain carries TRBV5-4 and TRBJ2-3, with D unclear. Looked up from germline, CDR1 is SGHNT and CDR2 is YYREEE (reference sequence). Trimming took 4 bases from V and 1 from J, leaving 7 bases between them. The CDR3 covers 13 residues. The CDR3 protein is CASSLSGTDTQYF. DNA for the CDR3: TGTGCCAGCAGCCTGAGCGGCACAGATACGCAGTATTTT.

The chain recombines TRBV5-1 with TRBJ1-2; 9 bases are shared with TRBD1. J lost 2 bases, V lost 4 bases, and 6 bases had no gene match. The CDR3 is made up of 15 amino acids. CDR1 and CDR2 (germline): SGHRS, YFSETQ. In DNA, the CDR3 is TGCGCCAGCAGCCTAACAGGGGGCACCAACTATGGCTACACCTTC. Residues: CASSLTGGTNYGYTF.

The chain combines TRBV6-2 or TRBV6-3 with TRBJ2-4; D is uncertain. Germline assignment: CDR1 MNHEY and CDR2 SVGEGT. With 2 bases removed from V and 11 bases from J, the gap between germline ends came to 16 bases. The CDR3 is 14 residues long. The DNA for the CDR3 is TGTGCCAGCAGTTACGATTCGGTGTTAGGGTTTCAGTACTTC. Translation gives CASSYDSVLGFQYF.

The chain has TRBV6-5 and TRBJ2-5, with 11 nucleotides matching TRBD2. The CDR3 runs 15 residues. Per the germline V gene, CDR1 is MNHEY and CDR2 is SVGAGI. The V and J ends lost 5 bases and 0 bases, in that order; junction bases with no gene match: 2. The CDR3 loop is CASSRLAGNQETQYF. The CDR3 nucleotides are TGTGCCAGCAGTCGACTAGCGGGGAACCAAGAGACCCAGTACTTC.

This chain uses TRBV18 with TRBJ2-1; maybe TRBD2 (6 bases). CDR1 is KGHSH, CDR2 LQKENI, per germline. V was shortened by 8 bases and J by 4 bases, with 15 bases between the two germline ends. The CDR3 extends over 14 amino acids. The CDR3 bases are TGTGCCAGCGTAGGGACCGGGGGATACAATGAGCAGTTCTTC. Amino acids: CASVGTGGYNEQFF.

This clone was found once. The chain has TRBV5-1 and TRBJ2-1; the match to TRBD2 covers 14 bases. Germline loops: CDR1 SGHRS, CDR2 YFSETQ. The CDR3 has 19 amino acids. The V and J ends lost 4 bases and 0 bases, in that order; junction bases with no gene match: 9. The CDR3 region has the DNA TGCGCCAGCAGCACAACCGGGACTAGCGGGGGCAGCTCCTACAATGAGCAGTTCTTC. Encoded protein: CASSTTGTSGGSSYNEQFF.

The gene calls are TRBV19 and TRBJ1-2, with a tentative D call TRBD1 (5 bases). V lost 4 bases, J lost 5 bases, and 14 bases lay in between. The CDR3 is 14 residues long. CDR1 and CDR2 from the germline V gene are LNHDA and SQIVND (reference sequence). CDR3 amino acids: CASSTPLGQYGYTF. CDR3 sequence (DNA): TGTGCCAGTAGTACCCCTCTTGGACAATATGGCTACACCTTC.

This clone occurred once. The V gene is TRBV5-1, the J gene TRBJ2-1, with 8 bases lining up with TRBD1. Germline V gene lookup returns CDR1 SGHRS and CDR2 YFSETQ. The CDR3 consists of 14 residues. The J segment lost 4 bases and the V segment lost 3 bases, leaving 3 bases of the junction unmatched. CDR3 protein: CASSWGTGYNEQFF. The DNA for the CDR3 is TGCGCCAGCAGCTGGGGGACAGGTTACAATGAGCAGTTCTTC.

The chain employs TRBV19 and TRBJ1-1; D is possibly TRBD1 (6 bases). V lost 1 base to trimming and J lost 0 bases, with 12 bases between them. Germline CDR1 reads LNHDA; CDR2 reads SQIVND (reference sequence). This CDR3 is 16 amino acids long. CDR3 nucleotides: TGTGCCAGTAGTATAGTAGGTCGGGGGCTGAACACTGAAGCTTTCTTT. Protein product: CASSIVGRGLNTEAFF.

V and J are TRBV7-9 and TRBJ2-6; 9 nucleotides line up with TRBD1. The V segment lost 5 bases and the J segment 1 base; nucleotides outside the gene matches: 9. Per the germline V gene, CDR1 is SEHNR and CDR2 is FQNEAQ (reference sequence). The CDR3 contains 18 residues. The CDR3 coding sequence is TGTGCCAGCAGCAACGACAGGGGGTCAAGGTCTGGGGCCAACGTCCTGACTTTC. Encoded protein: CASSNDRGSRSGANVLTF. Variable domain in full (rest from reference TRBV7-9 and TRBJ2-6): DTGVSQNPRHKITKRGQNVTFRCDPISEHNRLYWYRQTLGQGPEFLTYFQNEAQLEKSRLLSDRFSAERPKGSFSTLEIQRTEQGDSAMYLCASSNDRGSRSGANVLTFGAGSRLTVL.

In this sample, this clone turned up once. The chain has TRBV4-1 and TRBJ1-4; D may be TRBD1 (5 bases). The ends were cut back, 7 bases at V and 8 bases at J, with 20 bases in the middle. Germline V CDR1 and CDR2: MGHRA, YSYEKL. This CDR3 is 15 amino acids long. The CDR3: CASTWRSGAGEKLFF. DNA for the CDR3: TGCGCCAGCACCTGGCGGAGTGGGGCGGGCGAAAAACTGTTTTTT.